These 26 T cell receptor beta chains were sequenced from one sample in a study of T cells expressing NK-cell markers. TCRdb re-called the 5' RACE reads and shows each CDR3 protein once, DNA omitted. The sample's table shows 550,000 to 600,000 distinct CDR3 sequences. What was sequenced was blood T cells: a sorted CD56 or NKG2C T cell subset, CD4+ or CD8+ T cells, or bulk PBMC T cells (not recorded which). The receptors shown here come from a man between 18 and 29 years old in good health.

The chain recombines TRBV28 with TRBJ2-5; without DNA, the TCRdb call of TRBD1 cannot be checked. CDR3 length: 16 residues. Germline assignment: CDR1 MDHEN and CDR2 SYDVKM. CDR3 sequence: CASSFMRGKYQETQYF.

The CDR3 loop is CASSSQTGTNSPLHF. The chain joins TRBV7-2 to TRBJ1-6; the D call from TCRdb, TRBD1, cannot be confirmed without DNA. The germline V gene has CDR1 SGHTA and CDR2 FQGNSA. This CDR3 comprises 15 residues.

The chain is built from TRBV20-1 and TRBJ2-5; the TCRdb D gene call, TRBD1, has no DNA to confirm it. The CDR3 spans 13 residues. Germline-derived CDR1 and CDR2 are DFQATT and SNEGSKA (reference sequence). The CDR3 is CSLEGGGQETQYF.

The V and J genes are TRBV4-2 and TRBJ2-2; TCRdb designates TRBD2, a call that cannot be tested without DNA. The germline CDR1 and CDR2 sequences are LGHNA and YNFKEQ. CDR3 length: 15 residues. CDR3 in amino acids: CASSQGPARGGELFF.

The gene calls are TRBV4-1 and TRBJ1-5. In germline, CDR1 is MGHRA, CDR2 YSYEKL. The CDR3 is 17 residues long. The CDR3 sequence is CASSQDGWSRGRQPQHF.

This CDR3 reads CASSFDSGSPNEQYF. V usage is TRBV12-3 or TRBV12-4 and J usage is TRBJ2-7; with no DNA, the TCRdb D assignment of TRBD2 cannot be verified. The length of the CDR3 is 15 residues.

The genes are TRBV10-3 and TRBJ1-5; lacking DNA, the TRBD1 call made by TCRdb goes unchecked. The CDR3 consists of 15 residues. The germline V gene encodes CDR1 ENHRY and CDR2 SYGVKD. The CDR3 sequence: CAISPGQGARETQHF.

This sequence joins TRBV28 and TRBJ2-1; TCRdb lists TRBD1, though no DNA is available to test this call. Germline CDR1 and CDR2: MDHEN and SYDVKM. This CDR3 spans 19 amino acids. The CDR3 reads CASTDRGEIAGEAYNEQFF.

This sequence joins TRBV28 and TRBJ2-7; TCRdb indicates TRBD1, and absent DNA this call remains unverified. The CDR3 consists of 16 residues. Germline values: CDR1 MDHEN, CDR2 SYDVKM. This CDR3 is CASSLHEKGYSYEQYF. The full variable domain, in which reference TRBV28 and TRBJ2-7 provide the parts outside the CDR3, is DVKVTQSSRYLVKRTGEKVFLECVQDMDHENMFWYRQDPGLGLRLIYFSYDVKMKEKGDIPEGYSVSREKKERFSLILESASTNQTSMYLCASSLHEKGYSYEQYFGPGTRLTVT.

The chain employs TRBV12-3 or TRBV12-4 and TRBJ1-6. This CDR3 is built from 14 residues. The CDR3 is CASSWAAYNSPLHF.

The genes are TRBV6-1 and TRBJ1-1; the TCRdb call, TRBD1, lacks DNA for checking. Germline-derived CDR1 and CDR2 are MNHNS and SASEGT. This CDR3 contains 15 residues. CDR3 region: CASRTGQITTTEAFF.

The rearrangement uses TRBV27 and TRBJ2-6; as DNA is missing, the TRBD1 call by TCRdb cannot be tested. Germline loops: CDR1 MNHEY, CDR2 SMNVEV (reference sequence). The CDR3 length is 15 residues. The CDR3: CASRGTGGGANVLTF. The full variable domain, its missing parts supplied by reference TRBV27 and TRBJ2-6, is EAQVTQNPRYLITVTGKKLTVTCSQNMNHEYMSWYRQDPGLGLRQIYYSMNVEVTDKGDVPEGYKVSRKEKRNFPLILESPSPNQTSLYFCASRGTGGGANVLTFGAGSRLTVL.

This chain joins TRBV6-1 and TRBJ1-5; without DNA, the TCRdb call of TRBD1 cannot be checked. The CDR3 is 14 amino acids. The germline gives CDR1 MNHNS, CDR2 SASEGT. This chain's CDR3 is CASSKTRGHQPQHF.

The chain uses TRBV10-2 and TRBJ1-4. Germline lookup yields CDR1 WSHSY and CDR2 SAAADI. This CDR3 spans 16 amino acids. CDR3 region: CASSENRGGPNEKLFF.

The CDR3: CASSSNRDKNTGELFF. The chain links TRBV7-9 to TRBJ2-2; the TRBD1 assignment by TCRdb is unverifiable without DNA. Germline V gives CDR1 SEHNR, CDR2 FQNEAQ (reference sequence). This CDR3 spans 16 amino acids.

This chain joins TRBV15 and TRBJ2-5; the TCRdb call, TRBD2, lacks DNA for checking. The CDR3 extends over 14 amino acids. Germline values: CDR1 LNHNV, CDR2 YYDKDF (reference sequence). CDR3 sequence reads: CATSRTSGQETQYF.

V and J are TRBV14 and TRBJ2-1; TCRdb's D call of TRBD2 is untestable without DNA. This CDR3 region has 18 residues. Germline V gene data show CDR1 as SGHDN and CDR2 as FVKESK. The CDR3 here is CASSQEQLAGGPYNEQFF. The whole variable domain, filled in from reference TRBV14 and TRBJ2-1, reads EAGVTQFPSHSVIEKGQTVTLRCDPISGHDNLYWYRRVMGKEIKFLLHFVKESKQDESGMPNNRFLAERTGGTYSTLKVQPAELEDSGVYFCASSQEQLAGGPYNEQFFGPGTRLTVL.

CDR3 amino acids: CSVEGSGRDLLYNEQFF. V is TRBV29-1 and J is TRBJ2-1; the D call of TRBD2 rests on TCRdb alone, since no DNA is present to check it. Germline CDR1 SQVTM, CDR2 ANQGSEA. The length of the CDR3 is 17 residues.

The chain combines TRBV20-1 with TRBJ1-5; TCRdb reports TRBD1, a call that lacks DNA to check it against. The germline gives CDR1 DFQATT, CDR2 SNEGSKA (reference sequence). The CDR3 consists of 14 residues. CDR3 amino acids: CSARDLAIGQPQHF.

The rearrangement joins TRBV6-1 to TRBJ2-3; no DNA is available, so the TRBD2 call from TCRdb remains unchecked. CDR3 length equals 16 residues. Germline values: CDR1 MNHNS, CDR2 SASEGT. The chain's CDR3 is CASRRLAGGGTDTQYF.

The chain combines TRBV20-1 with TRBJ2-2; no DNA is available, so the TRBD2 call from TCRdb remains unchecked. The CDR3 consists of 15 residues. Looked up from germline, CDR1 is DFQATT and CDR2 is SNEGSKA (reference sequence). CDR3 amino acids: CSAPVSGINTGELFF.

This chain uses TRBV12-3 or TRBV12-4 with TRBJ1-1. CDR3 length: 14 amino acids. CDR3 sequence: CASSFAVLNTEAFF.

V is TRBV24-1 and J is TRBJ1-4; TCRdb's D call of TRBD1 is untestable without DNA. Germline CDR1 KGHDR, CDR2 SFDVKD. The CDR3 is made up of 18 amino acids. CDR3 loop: CATKTSTGELGSGGKLFF.

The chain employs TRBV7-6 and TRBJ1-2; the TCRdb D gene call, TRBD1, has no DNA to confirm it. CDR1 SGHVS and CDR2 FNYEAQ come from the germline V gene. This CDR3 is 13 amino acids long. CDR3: CASSLERGSGYTF.

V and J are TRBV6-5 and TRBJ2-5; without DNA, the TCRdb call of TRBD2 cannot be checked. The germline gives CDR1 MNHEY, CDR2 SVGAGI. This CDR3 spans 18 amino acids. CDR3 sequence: CASSYGGGSGGLQETQYF.

CDR3 loop: CASSLDRDSGYTF. The V call is TRBV27, the J call TRBJ1-2; TCRdb's D call of TRBD1 is untestable without DNA. The CDR3 has 13 residues. The germline V gene encodes CDR1 MNHEY and CDR2 SMNVEV (reference sequence).